Shown below are 14 T cell receptor beta chains from a single sample sequenced in a study of T cells in Graves' hyperthyroidism and ophthalmopathy. RNA transcripts served as the template for amplifying TCR beta CDR3 regions. When the TCR CDR3 underwent first-round RT-PCR, the HTBI primer set was used. TCRdb re-called the multiplex PCR reads through MiXCR, storing one row per CDR3 protein. Of about 52,000 distinct CDR3 sequences in the sample, approximately 48% were seen once. The sequenced sample was blood. Every receptor here comes from a woman between 50 and 59 years old with Graves' ophthalmopathy.

The table lists this clonotype with many counts. The chain combines TRBV19 with TRBJ1-5; tentative D call: TRBD1 (6 bases). The germline V and J ends were trimmed by 3 bases and 7 bases, with 13 bases remaining between them. Germline V lookup: CDR1 LNHDA, CDR2 SQIVND (reference sequence). The CDR3 runs 14 residues. The CDR3 loop reads CASSILRGRQPQHF. As DNA, the CDR3 is TGTGCCAGTAGTATTCTCAGGGGCCGGCAGCCCCAGCATTTT.

This clonotype was counted many times. The J gene is TRBJ1-1, the V gene TRBV29-1; a weak D match, TRBD1 (5 bases). The germline CDR1 and CDR2 sequences are SQVTM and ANQGSEA. CDR3 length: 15 residues. With 8 bases removed from V and 1 base from J, the gap between germline ends came to 20 bases. The CDR3 nucleotides are TGCAGCTCCAAAGGAGGGCAGGGTGGGAACACTGAAGCTTTCTTT. Amino acids: CSSKGGQGGNTEAFF.

The chain joins TRBV7-2 to TRBJ2-7, with TRBD1 identical over 7 bases. Germline loops: CDR1 SGHTA, CDR2 FQGNSA. This CDR3 is 14 amino acids long. V gave up 5 bases and J gave up 2 bases; unmatched junction bases: 6. Here the CDR3 DNA reads TGTGCCAGCAGCAAAAGTGGGACAGCCTACGAGCAGTACTTC. It translates to CASSKSGTAYEQYF.

The chain links TRBV2 to TRBJ2-2; D gene ambiguous. V was shortened by 5 bases and J by 0 bases, with 10 bases between the two germline ends. This CDR3 region has 15 residues. CDR1 is SNHLY, CDR2 FYNNEI, per germline. The CDR3: CASSYQNANTGELFF. CDR3 coding DNA: TGTGCCAGCAGTTACCAAAACGCGAACACCGGGGAGCTGTTTTTT.

This clonotype was seen repeatedly, ten times or more. This chain links TRBV9 with TRBJ2-5; 14 bases line up with TRBD2. Germline V gene sequence: CDR1 SGDLS, CDR2 YYNGEE. V gave up 3 bases and J gave up 7 bases; unmatched junction bases: 8. This CDR3 is built from 16 residues. CDR3 amino acids: CASSGGTSGGGGTQYF. In DNA, the CDR3 is TGTGCCAGCAGCGGAGGGACTAGCGGGGGTGGGGGGACCCAGTACTTC. Full variable domain (missing parts from reference TRBV9 and TRBJ2-5): DSGVTQTPKHLITATGQRVTLRCSPRSGDLSVYWYQQSLDQGLQFLIQYYNGEERAKGNILERFSAQQFPDLHSELNLSSLELGDSALYFCASSGGTSGGGGTQYFGPGTRLLVL.

This clonotype was seen only once. V is TRBV29-1 and J is TRBJ1-2; D is unresolved. The germline V and J ends were trimmed by 3 bases and 7 bases, with 0 bases remaining between them. Germline assignment: CDR1 SQVTM and CDR2 ANQGSEA. The CDR3 covers 8 residues. The CDR3 loop reads CSVDGYTF. CDR3 nucleotides: TGCAGCGTTGATGGCTACACCTTC. The full variable domain, completed using reference TRBV29-1 and TRBJ1-2, is SAVISQKPSRDICQRGTSLTIQCQVDSQVTMMFWYRQQPGQSLTLIATANQGSEATYESGFVIDKFPISRPNLTFSTLTVSNMSPEDSSIYLCSVDGYTFGSGTRLTVV.

On this clonotype itself: As the CDR3 is not closed by the conserved phenylalanine or tryptophan, this likely results from a read error. The chain is built from TRBV5-5 and TRBJ2-3; 9 bases align to TRBD1. The CDR3 runs to 19 residues. The V and J ends lost 0 bases and 0 bases, in that order; junction bases with no gene match: 11. The germline V gene has CDR1 SGHKS and CDR2 YYEKEE (reference sequence). The CDR3 DNA sequence: TGTGCCAGCAGCTTGGAGGCCCTCAGACAGGGGGGCAGCACAGATACGCAGTATTCT. Amino acid sequence: CASSLEALRQGGSTDTQYS.

At least ten counts were recorded for this clonotype. The V and J genes are TRBV28 and TRBJ1-5; D gene ambiguous. V dropped 6 bases and J dropped 0 bases, with 3 bases sitting between them. Germline CDR1 MDHEN, CDR2 SYDVKM. The CDR3 has 12 residues. In DNA form, the CDR3 reads TGTGCCAGCAGAGGTAGCAATCAGCCCCAGCATTTT. It codes for CASRGSNQPQHF.

This clonotype was observed a single time. A read error may account for a junction end that differs from germline. This chain joins TRBV7-8 and TRBJ2-1; no definite D call. CDR1 and CDR2 from the germline V gene are SGHVS and FQNEAQ. CDR3 length: 14 amino acids. CDR3 DNA: TGTTCCAGCAGCCCCTTCGACGGATACAATGAGCAGTTCTTC. Its translation: CSSSPFDGYNEQFF. The whole variable domain, filled in from reference TRBV7-8 and TRBJ2-1, reads GAGVSQSPRYKVAKRGQDVALRCDPISGHVSLFWYQQALGQGPEFLTYFQNEAQLDKSGLPSDRFFAERPEGSVSTLKIQRTQQEDSAVYLCSSSPFDGYNEQFFGPGTRLTVL.

In its sample, this clonotype was seen many times. The V gene is TRBV6-4, the J gene TRBJ1-2; tentatively, D is TRBD1 (6 bases). There are 14 residues in the CDR3. The germline V gene has CDR1 MRHNA and CDR2 SNTAGT. Deletions cut 0 bases from V and 4 bases from J, with 9 bases between. This CDR3 reads CASSDSGGRYGYTF. As DNA, the CDR3 is TGTGCCAGCAGTGACTCAGGGGGTCGCTATGGCTACACCTTC.

At least ten counts were recorded for this clonotype. CDR3 sequence (DNA): TGTGCCAGTAGTCCCGGGACTAGCGGTAGAGGGAGTGAGCAGTTCTTC. Protein product: CASSPGTSGRGSEQFF. The chain combines TRBV19 with TRBJ2-1, with 11 bases aligning to TRBD2. Germline CDR1 LNHDA, CDR2 SQIVND (reference sequence). With 5 bases clipped from V and 9 bases from J, the junction kept 12 bases outside the gene matches. The CDR3 covers 16 residues.

This clonotype was counted many times. The V call is TRBV4-3, the J call TRBJ2-2; D may be TRBD2 (6 bases). This CDR3 comprises 15 residues. Trimming shortened V by 7 bases and J by 5 bases, and 17 bases separated the two germline ends. Germline V gives CDR1 LGHNA, CDR2 YSLEER. CDR3 in amino acids: CASTKGLDKTGELFF. The CDR3 bases are TGCGCCAGCACCAAGGGACTCGACAAGACCGGGGAGCTGTTTTTT.

This clonotype was seen at least ten times. The V gene is TRBV4-1, the J gene TRBJ2-7, with 12 bases matching TRBD2. The V gene's germline CDR1 is MGHRA and CDR2 YSYEKL. The CDR3 is 14 residues long. Trimming took 8 bases from V and 4 from J; bases not matched to a gene: 6. CDR3 protein: CASGRTSGMYEQYF. The CDR3 DNA follows: TGCGCCAGCGGCAGGACTAGCGGGATGTACGAGCAGTACTTC.

On this clonotype itself: A clone one base away is much larger, so this may be a read error. The V gene is TRBV4-1, the J gene TRBJ2-3, with TRBD2 matching over 7 bases. Germline V lookup: CDR1 MGHRA, CDR2 YSYEKL. The CDR3 length is 16 residues. V trimming: 6 bases; J trimming: 6 bases; junction bases outside the gene matches: 15. The CDR3, as DNA: TGCGCCAGCAGACATGCAGTGGCTAGCGGTAGGGATACGCAGTATTTT. This translates into CASRHAVASGRDTQYF.